This record concerns one T cell receptor (beta chain) sequence. Germline assignment: CDR1 MDHEN and CDR2 SYDVKM. Trimming left V 4 bases short and J 3 bases short, with 15 bases between. This CDR3 is 15 amino acids long. Authors' analysis steps: Nucleated cell counts were estimated from reference gene primer amplification. Method: immunoSEQ multiplex PCR; TCRdb's copy keeps in-frame clones and lacks some. The V and J calls and clone size come from that table; D and trimming were worked out from the DNA. Among under 35,000 clones, around 89% were seen once, and the ten largest hold about 6%. The sample belongs to a study of blood T cell repertoires in COVID-19. In the study overall: Samples of COVID-19 (acute and convalescent) were obtained from the United States, Italy and Spain. T cells, B-cell-depleted T cells, or PBMCs supplied cDNA or gDNA.

The sequenced sample was peripheral blood. This TCR was recovered from a human donor in a cohort sampled during active COVID-19. The chain uses TRBV28 and TRBJ2-5, with D tentatively TRBD1 (6 bases). CDR3 coding DNA: TGTGCCAGCAGTTCTCAACGACAGGCCGAAGAGACCCAGTACTTC. Translated: CASSSQRQAEETQYF.